The 3 T cell receptor beta chains given below trace back to one sample, sequenced in a study of shared clonotypes between healthy human individuals. The method was immunoSEQ multiplex PCR; TCRdb's version includes in-frame clones alone and lacks a portion of them. Of hundreds of thousands of clones listed, more than 70% are singletons. Sequences were obtained from memory CD4+ T cells sorted from blood. The subset is: CD45RA-negative fraction. These receptor sequences come from a woman in her twenties or thirties in good health.

This clone is a singleton in its sample. The chain combines TRBV27 with TRBJ1-2, with 9 bases fitting TRBD1. The CDR3 sequence is 16 residues long. Unmatched junction bases numbered 12, after V lost 6 bases and J lost 4 bases. Germline V gene data show CDR1 as MNHEY and CDR2 as SMNVEV (reference sequence). The CDR3 reads CASRSHAGQGFYGYTF. In DNA form, the CDR3 reads TGTGCCAGCAGAAGCCACGCGGGACAGGGATTCTATGGCTACACCTTC.

This chain uses TRBV28 with TRBJ1-1, with D tentatively TRBD1 (6 bases). Trimming shortened V by 3 bases and J by 7 bases, and 9 bases separated the two germline ends. The CDR3 totals 12 residues. Looked up from germline, CDR1 is MDHEN and CDR2 is SYDVKM. The CDR3 region is CASSLTTGEAFF. In DNA, the CDR3 is TGTGCCAGCAGTTTGACGACAGGTGAAGCTTTCTTT.

This clone was observed once. V usage is TRBV11-2 and J usage is TRBJ2-5; TRBD1 matches at 7 bases. V shed 6 bases, J shed 4 bases, and the junction held 5 bases outside the gene matches. The CDR3 length is 13 residues. Germline-derived CDR1 and CDR2 are SGHAT and FQNNGV. Here the CDR3 reads CASRPTGSETQYF. CDR3 in DNA: TGTGCCAGCAGGCCGACAGGGTCAGAGACCCAGTACTTC.